This T cell receptor beta chain was retrieved from a study of control samples from healthy donors and cancer patients. V was pared by 6 bases and J by 9 bases, with 8 bases between. CDR1 and CDR2 (germline): MGHDK, SYGVNS. The CDR3 is 11 amino acids. Here immunoSEQ multiplex PCR was the method, and the copy in TCRdb shows in-frame clones only, minus some. The sample comprises 160,000 or so clones, about 94% of which are singletons, and about 8.5% rests with the top ten. The source of this sequence is a woman aged 40 to 50 in good health. The sequencing sample was made of blood. The rearrangement joins TRBV25-1 to TRBJ2-2; D remains ambiguous. The CDR3 nucleotides are TGTGCCAGCAGCCTAGGATGGGAGCTGTTTTTT. As protein: CASSLGWELFF.